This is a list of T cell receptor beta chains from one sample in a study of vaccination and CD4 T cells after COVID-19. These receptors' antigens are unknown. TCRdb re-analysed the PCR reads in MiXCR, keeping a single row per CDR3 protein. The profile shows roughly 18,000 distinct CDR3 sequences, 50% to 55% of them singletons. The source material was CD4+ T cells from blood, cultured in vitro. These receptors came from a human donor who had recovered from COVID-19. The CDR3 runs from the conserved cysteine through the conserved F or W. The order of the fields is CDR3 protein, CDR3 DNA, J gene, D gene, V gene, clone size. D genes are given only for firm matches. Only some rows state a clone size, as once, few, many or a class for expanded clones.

CDR3 protein: CASSKVWPGMQYF; CDR3 DNA: TGTGCCAGCAGCAAAGTCTGGCCAGGCATGCAGTATTTT; J gene: TRBJ2-3; D gene: NA; V gene: TRBV21-1; clone size: NA
CDR3 protein: CASSIQAGQPQHF; CDR3 DNA: TGTGCCAGTAGTATCCAGGCGGGCCAGCCCCAGCATTTT; J gene: TRBJ1-5; D gene: NA; V gene: TRBV19; clone size: few
CDR3 protein: CASSTDGGTEAFF; CDR3 DNA: TGTGCCAGCAGTACGGACGGAGGCACTGAAGCTTTCTTT; J gene: TRBJ1-1; D gene: NA; V gene: TRBV28; clone size: NA
CDR3 protein: CASSVQPSYGYTF; CDR3 DNA: TGTGCCAGCAGCGTTCAGCCCTCCTATGGCTACACCTTC; J gene: TRBJ1-2; D gene: NA; V gene: TRBV9; clone size: NA
CDR3 protein: CASRGSSTRDSPLHF; CDR3 DNA: TGTGCCAGCAGGGGGAGTTCGACCAGGGATTCACCCCTCCACTTT; J gene: TRBJ1-6; D gene: NA; V gene: TRBV27; clone size: NA
CDR3 protein: CASSPPNTGNYGYTF; CDR3 DNA: TGTGCCAGCAGCCCCCCGAACACAGGGAACTATGGCTACACCTTC; J gene: TRBJ1-2; D gene: NA; V gene: TRBV6-1; clone size: NA
CDR3 protein: CASSGGGPPKSVWDREKLFF; CDR3 DNA: TGTGCCAGCAGTGGCGGGGGACCCCCAAAGAGCGTATGGGACAGAGAAAAACTGTTTTTT; J gene: TRBJ1-4; D gene: TRBD1; V gene: TRBV28; clone size: NA
CDR3 protein: CASSRTGTVNTEAFF; CDR3 DNA: TGCGCCAGCAGCCGTACCGGGACAGTGAACACTGAAGCTTTCTTT; J gene: TRBJ1-1; D gene: TRBD1; V gene: TRBV4-1; clone size: NA
CDR3 protein: CASSQRTGGYGYTF; CDR3 DNA: TGTGCCAGCAGCCAAAGGACAGGGGGATATGGCTACACCTTC; J gene: TRBJ1-2; D gene: TRBD1; V gene: TRBV7-8; clone size: NA
CDR3 protein: CASRDREAQPQHF; CDR3 DNA: TGTGCCAGCAGGGACAGGGAGGCTCAGCCCCAGCATTTT; J gene: TRBJ1-5; D gene: TRBD1; V gene: TRBV6-1; clone size: NA
CDR3 protein: CSASGTYSTDTQYF; CDR3 DNA: TGCAGTGCTAGTGGGACTTATAGCACAGATACGCAGTATTTT; J gene: TRBJ2-3; D gene: NA; V gene: TRBV20-1; clone size: NA
CDR3 protein: CASRNRQGTDTQYF; CDR3 DNA: TGTGCCAGCAGAAACCGACAGGGAACAGATACGCAGTATTTT; J gene: TRBJ2-3; D gene: TRBD1; V gene: TRBV5-8; clone size: once
CDR3 protein: CASRQDGWSSYNSPLHF; CDR3 DNA: TGTGCCAGCAGACAGGACGGTTGGAGCTCCTATAATTCACCCCTCCACTTT; J gene: TRBJ1-6; D gene: NA; V gene: TRBV12-3/TRBV12-4; clone size: NA
CDR3 protein: CASSPAGLAGNEQFF; CDR3 DNA: TGTGCCAGCAGCCCCGCGGGACTAGCGGGTAATGAGCAGTTCTTC; J gene: TRBJ2-1; D gene: TRBD2; V gene: TRBV7-2; clone size: few
CDR3 protein: CASSPGGDVRQPQHF; CDR3 DNA: TGTGCCAGCAGCCCGGGGGGGGATGTACGGCAGCCCCAGCATTTT; J gene: TRBJ1-5; D gene: NA; V gene: TRBV7-3; clone size: once
CDR3 protein: CASSSEGGYNSPLHF; CDR3 DNA: TGTGCCAGCAGCTCCGAGGGAGGGTATAATTCACCCCTCCACTTT; J gene: TRBJ1-6; D gene: NA; V gene: TRBV9; clone size: NA
CDR3 protein: CASTPVAGGPSTGELFF; CDR3 DNA: TGTGCCAGCACCCCAGTCGCGGGAGGGCCGAGCACCGGGGAGCTGTTTTTT; J gene: TRBJ2-2; D gene: TRBD2; V gene: TRBV6-1; clone size: NA
CDR3 protein: CGARGGQGLSYEQYF; CDR3 DNA: TGCGGTGCTAGAGGGGGACAGGGGCTTTCCTACGAGCAGTACTTT; J gene: TRBJ2-7; D gene: TRBD1; V gene: TRBV20-1; clone size: NA
CDR3 protein: CAISFGRDSGNTIYF; CDR3 DNA: TGTGCCATCAGCTTCGGACGGGACTCTGGAAACACCATATATTTT; J gene: TRBJ1-3; D gene: NA; V gene: TRBV10-3; clone size: NA
CDR3 protein: CASSLSIRTGAGYGYTF; CDR3 DNA: TGTGCCAGCAGTTTATCCATCCGGACAGGGGCAGGCTATGGCTACACCTTC; J gene: TRBJ1-2; D gene: TRBD1; V gene: TRBV12-3/TRBV12-4; clone size: NA
CDR3 protein: CSVEEWEGYTF; CDR3 DNA: TGCAGCGTTGAAGAATGGGAGGGCTACACCTTC; J gene: TRBJ1-2; D gene: NA; V gene: TRBV29-1; clone size: NA
CDR3 protein: CASSEGDRANQPQHF; CDR3 DNA: TGTGCCAGCAGTGAAGGGGACAGAGCCAATCAGCCCCAGCATTTT; J gene: TRBJ1-5; D gene: TRBD1; V gene: TRBV6-1; clone size: NA
CDR3 protein: CASTERAHRPYEQYF; CDR3 DNA: TGTGCCAGCACCGAGAGGGCCCACCGACCTTACGAGCAGTACTTC; J gene: TRBJ2-7; D gene: NA; V gene: TRBV6-1; clone size: NA
CDR3 protein: CAWSVPNRWYGYTF; CDR3 DNA: TGTGCCTGGAGTGTACCTAACAGGTGGTATGGCTACACCTTC; J gene: TRBJ1-2; D gene: NA; V gene: TRBV30; clone size: few
CDR3 protein: CASKRTRMETQYF; CDR3 DNA: TGTGCCAGCAAAAGAACTAGAATGGAGACCCAGTACTTC; J gene: TRBJ2-5; D gene: NA; V gene: TRBV27; clone size: NA
CDR3 protein: CSVSGGVKETQYF; CDR3 DNA: TGCAGCGTGAGCGGGGGAGTTAAAGAGACCCAGTACTTC; J gene: TRBJ2-5; D gene: TRBD2; V gene: TRBV29-1; clone size: few
CDR3 protein: CASSDHGRGNTEAFF; CDR3 DNA: TGTGCCAGCAGCGACCACGGACGGGGGAACACTGAAGCTTTCTTT; J gene: TRBJ1-1; D gene: NA; V gene: TRBV6-1; clone size: NA
CDR3 protein: CASSQGYNEQFF; CDR3 DNA: TGTGCCAGCAGTCAGGGGTACAATGAGCAGTTCTTC; J gene: TRBJ2-1; D gene: NA; V gene: TRBV28; clone size: NA
CDR3 protein: CASSIRGGARGYTF; CDR3 DNA: TGTGCCAGTAGTATACGAGGAGGGGCGCGAGGCTACACCTTC; J gene: TRBJ1-2; D gene: NA; V gene: TRBV19; clone size: few
CDR3 protein: CASGEGLGNYGYTF; CDR3 DNA: TGTGCCAGCGGGGAGGGACTTGGTAACTATGGCTACACCTTC; J gene: TRBJ1-2; D gene: NA; V gene: TRBV11-2; clone size: few
CDR3 protein: CASSFLKKDRLILNTEAFF; CDR3 DNA: TGTGCCAGCAGCTTTCTTAAGAAAGACAGACTAATTTTGAACACTGAAGCTTTCTTT; J gene: TRBJ1-1; D gene: NA; V gene: TRBV7-9; clone size: NA
CDR3 protein: CSAQLAGGTGELFF; CDR3 DNA: TGCAGTGCTCAACTAGCGGGAGGCACCGGGGAGCTGTTTTTT; J gene: TRBJ2-2; D gene: TRBD2; V gene: TRBV20-1; clone size: few
CDR3 protein: CSAFDRGRVRASNQPQHF; CDR3 DNA: TGCAGTGCATTTGACAGGGGGCGCGTCCGGGCCTCAAATCAGCCCCAGCATTTT; J gene: TRBJ1-5; D gene: TRBD1; V gene: TRBV20-1; clone size: few
CDR3 protein: CSARGTGNSGNTIYF; CDR3 DNA: TGCAGTGCTAGGGGTACAGGGAACTCTGGAAACACCATATATTTT; J gene: TRBJ1-3; D gene: NA; V gene: TRBV20-1; clone size: few
CDR3 protein: CSAGSTDSPLHF; CDR3 DNA: TGCAGTGCTGGGTCGACAGATTCACCCCTCCACTTT; J gene: TRBJ1-6; D gene: NA; V gene: TRBV20-1; clone size: few
CDR3 protein: CASSLNGRGETQYF; CDR3 DNA: TGTGCCAGCAGCTTGAACGGGAGAGGGGAGACCCAGTACTTC; J gene: TRBJ2-5; D gene: NA; V gene: TRBV7-2; clone size: NA
CDR3 protein: CASSLTGQGKEKPQHF; CDR3 DNA: TGCGCCAGCAGCCTAACGGGACAGGGGAAAGAGAAGCCCCAGCATTTT; J gene: TRBJ1-5; D gene: TRBD1; V gene: TRBV4-1; clone size: NA
CDR3 protein: CASTPGQLTYGYTF; CDR3 DNA: TGTGCCAGTACCCCCGGACAGCTAACGTATGGCTACACCTTC; J gene: TRBJ1-2; D gene: NA; V gene: TRBV19; clone size: few
CDR3 protein: CASSLKGGETQYF; CDR3 DNA: TGTGCCAGCAGTCTAAAAGGGGGGGAGACCCAGTACTTC; J gene: TRBJ2-5; D gene: NA; V gene: TRBV6-1; clone size: NA
CDR3 protein: CASSADIWNYGYTF; CDR3 DNA: TGTGCCAGTAGTGCGGACATTTGGAACTATGGCTACACCTTC; J gene: TRBJ1-2; D gene: NA; V gene: TRBV19; clone size: NA
CDR3 protein: CASGSPQGGRTGELFF; CDR3 DNA: TGTGCCAGCGGCTCCCCACAGGGGGGGCGGACCGGGGAGCTGTTTTTT; J gene: TRBJ2-2; D gene: NA; V gene: TRBV27; clone size: NA
CDR3 protein: CASSLTGGREKLFF; CDR3 DNA: TGTGCCAGCAGTTTGACAGGGGGGAGGGAAAAACTGTTTTTT; J gene: TRBJ1-4; D gene: TRBD1; V gene: TRBV28; clone size: NA
CDR3 protein: CSARDGQRVNTIYF; CDR3 DNA: TGCAGTGCTAGAGACGGACAGAGGGTAAACACCATATATTTT; J gene: TRBJ1-3; D gene: NA; V gene: TRBV20-1; clone size: few
CDR3 protein: CATSRVHPRLAGANEQFF; CDR3 DNA: TGTGCCACCAGCAGAGTCCACCCACGACTAGCGGGAGCCAATGAGCAGTTCTTC; J gene: TRBJ2-1; D gene: TRBD2; V gene: TRBV15; clone size: NA
CDR3 protein: CQLWHPSTDTQYF; CDR3 DNA: TGTCAACTTTGGCACCCTAGCACAGATACGCAGTATTTT; J gene: TRBJ2-3; D gene: NA; V gene: TRBV30; clone size: NA
CDR3 protein: CSARRTSVRTDTQYF; CDR3 DNA: TGCAGTGCTAGAAGGACTAGCGTTCGCACAGATACGCAGTATTTT; J gene: TRBJ2-3; D gene: TRBD2; V gene: TRBV20-1; clone size: NA
CDR3 protein: CASSLTLLGGYNEQFF; CDR3 DNA: TGTGCCAGCAGCTTAACCCTCTTAGGGGGATACAATGAGCAGTTCTTC; J gene: TRBJ2-1; D gene: NA; V gene: TRBV11-2; clone size: NA
CDR3 protein: CASSLGGNSGNTIYF; CDR3 DNA: TGTGCCAGCAGCTTAGGCGGCAACTCTGGAAACACCATATATTTT; J gene: TRBJ1-3; D gene: NA; V gene: TRBV7-2; clone size: NA
CDR3 protein: CASSQTGTGGFGGELFF; CDR3 DNA: TGTGCCAGCAGCCAAACCGGGACAGGGGGATTTGGCGGGGAGCTGTTTTTT; J gene: TRBJ2-2; D gene: TRBD1; V gene: TRBV7-3; clone size: NA
CDR3 protein: CASSQLDRYSTYEQYF; CDR3 DNA: TGTGCCAGCAGCCAACTTGACCGATATAGTACCTACGAGCAGTACTTC; J gene: TRBJ2-7; D gene: NA; V gene: TRBV21-1; clone size: NA
CDR3 protein: CASRLSYEQYF; CDR3 DNA: TGTGCAAGTCGCTTGTCCTACGAGCAGTACTTC; J gene: TRBJ2-7; D gene: NA; V gene: TRBV12-2; clone size: NA
CDR3 protein: CASSYSRLAGINEQFF; CDR3 DNA: TGTGCCAGCAGTTACTCGCGGCTAGCGGGGATAAATGAGCAGTTCTTC; J gene: TRBJ2-1; D gene: TRBD2; V gene: TRBV6-5; clone size: few
CDR3 protein: CASSLGRLYGYTF; CDR3 DNA: TGTGCCAGCAGTTTAGGGCGGCTCTATGGCTACACCTTC; J gene: TRBJ1-2; D gene: NA; V gene: TRBV12-3/TRBV12-4; clone size: NA
CDR3 protein: CASNLDRVTEAFF; CDR3 DNA: TGTGCCAGCAACCTAGACAGGGTCACTGAAGCTTTCTTT; J gene: TRBJ1-1; D gene: TRBD1; V gene: TRBV6-2/TRBV6-3; clone size: NA
CDR3 protein: CASSFGGPEGYTF; CDR3 DNA: TGTGCCAGCAGTTTCGGGGGTCCTGAAGGCTACACCTTC; J gene: TRBJ1-2; D gene: NA; V gene: TRBV28; clone size: few